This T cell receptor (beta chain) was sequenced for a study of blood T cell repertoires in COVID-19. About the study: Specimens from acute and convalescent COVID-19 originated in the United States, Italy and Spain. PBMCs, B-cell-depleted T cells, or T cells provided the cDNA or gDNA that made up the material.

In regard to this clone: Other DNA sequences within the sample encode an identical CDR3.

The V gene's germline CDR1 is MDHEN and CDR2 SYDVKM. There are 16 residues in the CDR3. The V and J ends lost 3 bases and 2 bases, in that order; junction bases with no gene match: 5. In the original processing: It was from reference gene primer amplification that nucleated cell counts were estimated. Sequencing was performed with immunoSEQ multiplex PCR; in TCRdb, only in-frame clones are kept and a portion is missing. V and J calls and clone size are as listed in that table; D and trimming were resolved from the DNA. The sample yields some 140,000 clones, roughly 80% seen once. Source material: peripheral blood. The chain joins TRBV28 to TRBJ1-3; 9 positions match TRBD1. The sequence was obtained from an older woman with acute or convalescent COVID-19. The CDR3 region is CASSFLGQGAGNTIYF. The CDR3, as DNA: TGTGCCAGCAGTTTTCTGGGACAGGGAGCTGGAAACACCATATATTTT.